The entry below describes one T cell receptor (beta chain). The sample comes from a study of blood T cell repertoires in COVID-19. Study in general: Material from acute and convalescent COVID-19 was sourced from the United States, Italy and Spain. PBMCs, B-cell-depleted T cells, or T cells were the source of the cDNA or gDNA that made up the material.

Assay used: immunoSEQ multiplex PCR; TCRdb lists only in-frame clones, some missing. The table records fewer than 90,000 clones, roughly 80% of them present only once. Sequenced material: peripheral blood. This TCR was sampled from a human donor in a cohort sampled during active COVID-19.

CDR3 in amino acids: CASSLVGGSNEKLFF. CDR3 sequence (DNA): TGTGCCAGCAGCTTAGTGGGGGGGTCTAATGAAAAACTGTTTTTT. The rearrangement joins TRBV11-2 to TRBJ1-4; D might be TRBD1 (5 bases). In germline, CDR1 is SGHAT, CDR2 FQNNGV. This CDR3 comprises 15 residues. V lost 1 base and J lost 3, with 9 bases in between.